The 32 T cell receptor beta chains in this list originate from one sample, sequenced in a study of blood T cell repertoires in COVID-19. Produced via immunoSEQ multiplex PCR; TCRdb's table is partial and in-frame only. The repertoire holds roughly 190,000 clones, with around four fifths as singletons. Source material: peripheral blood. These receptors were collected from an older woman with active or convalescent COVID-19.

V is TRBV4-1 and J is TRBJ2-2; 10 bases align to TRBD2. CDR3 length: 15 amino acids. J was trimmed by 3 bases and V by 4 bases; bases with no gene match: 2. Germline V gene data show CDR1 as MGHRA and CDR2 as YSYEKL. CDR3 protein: CASSPSGGYTGELFF. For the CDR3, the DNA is TGCGCCAGCAGCCCTAGCGGGGGATACACCGGGGAGCTGTTTTTT.

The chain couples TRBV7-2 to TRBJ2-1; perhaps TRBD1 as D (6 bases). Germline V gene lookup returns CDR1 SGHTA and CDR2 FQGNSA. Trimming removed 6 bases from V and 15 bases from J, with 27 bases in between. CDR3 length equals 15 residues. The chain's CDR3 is CASSSQADIGQRAFF. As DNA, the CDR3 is TGTGCCAGCAGTTCACAAGCGGACATAGGACAGAGGGCGTTCTTC. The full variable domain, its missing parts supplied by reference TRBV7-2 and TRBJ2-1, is GAGVSQSPSNKVTEKGKDVELRCDPISGHTALYWYRQSLGQGLEFLIYFQGNSAPDKSGLPSDRFSAERTGGSVSTLTIQRTQQEDSAVYLCASSSQADIGQRAFFGPGTRLTVL.

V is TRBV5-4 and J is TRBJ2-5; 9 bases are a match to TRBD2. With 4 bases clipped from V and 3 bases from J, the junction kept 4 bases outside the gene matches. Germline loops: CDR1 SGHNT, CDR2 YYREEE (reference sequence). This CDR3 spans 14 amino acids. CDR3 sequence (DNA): TGTGCCAGCAGCACTCGACTAGCGGAAGAGACCCAGTACTTC. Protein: CASSTRLAEETQYF.

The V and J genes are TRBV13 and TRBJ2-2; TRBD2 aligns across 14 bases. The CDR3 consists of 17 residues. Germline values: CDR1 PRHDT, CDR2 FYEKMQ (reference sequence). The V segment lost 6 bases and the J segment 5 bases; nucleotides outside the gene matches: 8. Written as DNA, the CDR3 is TGTGCCAGCAGTTCTGGGACTAGCGGGAGTTCAACCGGGGAGCTGTTTTTT. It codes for CASSSGTSGSSTGELFF.

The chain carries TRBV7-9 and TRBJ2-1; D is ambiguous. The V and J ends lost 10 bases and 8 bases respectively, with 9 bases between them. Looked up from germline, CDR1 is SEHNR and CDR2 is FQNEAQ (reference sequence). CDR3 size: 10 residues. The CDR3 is CATLSDEQFF. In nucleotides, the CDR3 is TGTGCCACACTGTCGGATGAGCAGTTCTTC.

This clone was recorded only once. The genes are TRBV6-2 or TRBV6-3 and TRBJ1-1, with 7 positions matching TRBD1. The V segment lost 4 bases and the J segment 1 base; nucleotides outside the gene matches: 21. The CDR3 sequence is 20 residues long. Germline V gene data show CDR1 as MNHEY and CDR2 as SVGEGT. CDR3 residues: CASSFTRRQGSNYKNTEAFF. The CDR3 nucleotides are TGTGCCAGCAGTTTTACCCGCCGACAGGGTAGTAATTATAAGAACACTGAAGCTTTCTTT.

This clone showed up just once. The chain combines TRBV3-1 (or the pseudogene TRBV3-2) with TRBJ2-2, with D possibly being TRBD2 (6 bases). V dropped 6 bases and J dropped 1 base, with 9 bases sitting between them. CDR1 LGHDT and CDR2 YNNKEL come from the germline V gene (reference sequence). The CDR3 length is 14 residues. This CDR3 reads CASRGTLNTGELFF. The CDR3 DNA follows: TGTGCCAGCAGGGGGACTCTGAACACCGGGGAGCTGTTTTTT.

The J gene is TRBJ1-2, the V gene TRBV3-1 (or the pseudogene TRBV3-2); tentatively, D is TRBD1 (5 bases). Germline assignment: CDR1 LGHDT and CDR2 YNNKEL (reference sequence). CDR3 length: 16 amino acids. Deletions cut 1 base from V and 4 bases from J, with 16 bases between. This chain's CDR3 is CASSQGGGGAGYGYTF. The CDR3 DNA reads TGTGCCAGCAGCCAAGGGGGCGGGGGAGCGGGCTATGGCTACACCTTC.

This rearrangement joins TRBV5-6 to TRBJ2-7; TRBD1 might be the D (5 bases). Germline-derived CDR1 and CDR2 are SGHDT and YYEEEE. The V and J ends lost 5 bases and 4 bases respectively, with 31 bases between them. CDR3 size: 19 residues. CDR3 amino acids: CASRGRGPPVGPIVYEQYF. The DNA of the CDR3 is TGTGCCAGCAGGGGGCGAGGACCTCCCGTGGGGCCGATCGTATACGAGCAGTACTTC.

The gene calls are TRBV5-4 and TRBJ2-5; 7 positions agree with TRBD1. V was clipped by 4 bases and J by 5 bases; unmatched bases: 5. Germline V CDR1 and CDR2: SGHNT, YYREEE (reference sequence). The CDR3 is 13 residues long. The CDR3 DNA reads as TGTGCCAGCAGCCATGGGGGACAGGAGACCCAGTACTTC. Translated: CASSHGGQETQYF.

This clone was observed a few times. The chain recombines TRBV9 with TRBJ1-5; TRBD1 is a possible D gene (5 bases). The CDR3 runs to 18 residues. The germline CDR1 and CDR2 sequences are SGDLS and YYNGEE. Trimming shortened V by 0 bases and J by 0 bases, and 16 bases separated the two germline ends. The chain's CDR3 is CASSVAGAVLNSNQPQHF. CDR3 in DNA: TGTGCCAGCAGCGTAGCTGGGGCCGTGTTAAATAGCAATCAGCCCCAGCATTTT.

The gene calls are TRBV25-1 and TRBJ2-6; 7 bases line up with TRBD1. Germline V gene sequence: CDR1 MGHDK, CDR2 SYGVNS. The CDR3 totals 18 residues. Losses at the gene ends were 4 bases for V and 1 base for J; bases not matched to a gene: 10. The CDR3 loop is CASSALQGKSSGANVLTF. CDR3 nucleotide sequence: TGTGCCAGCAGTGCCCTACAGGGGAAGTCTTCTGGGGCCAACGTCCTGACTTTC.

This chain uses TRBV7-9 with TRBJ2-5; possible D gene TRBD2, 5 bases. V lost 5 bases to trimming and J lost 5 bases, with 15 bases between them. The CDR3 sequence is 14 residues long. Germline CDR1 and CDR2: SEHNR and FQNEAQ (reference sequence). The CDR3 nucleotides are TGTGCCAGCAGCCCATCCCCAAGAGGGGAGACCCAGTACTTC. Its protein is CASSPSPRGETQYF.

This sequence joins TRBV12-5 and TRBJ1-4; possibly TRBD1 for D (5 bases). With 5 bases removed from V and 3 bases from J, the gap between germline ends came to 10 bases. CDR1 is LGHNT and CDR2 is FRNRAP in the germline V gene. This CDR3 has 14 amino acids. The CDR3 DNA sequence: TGTGCTAGTGGTCTTCCGGGGGCTAATGAAAAACTGTTTTTT. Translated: CASGLPGANEKLFF.

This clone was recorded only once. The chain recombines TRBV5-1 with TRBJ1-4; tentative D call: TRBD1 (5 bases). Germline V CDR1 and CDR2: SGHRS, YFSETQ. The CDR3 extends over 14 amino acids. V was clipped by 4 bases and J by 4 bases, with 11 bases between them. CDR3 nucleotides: TGCGCCAGCAGCCCTGGCGGGGGTAATGAAAAACTGTTTTTT. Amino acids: CASSPGGGNEKLFF.

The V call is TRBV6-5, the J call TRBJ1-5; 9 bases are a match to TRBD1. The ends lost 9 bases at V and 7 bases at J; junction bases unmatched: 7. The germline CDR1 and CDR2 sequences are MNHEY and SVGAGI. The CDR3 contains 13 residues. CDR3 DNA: TGTGCCAGTTACGGGACAGGGTTGCAGCCCCAGCATTTT. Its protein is CASYGTGLQPQHF.

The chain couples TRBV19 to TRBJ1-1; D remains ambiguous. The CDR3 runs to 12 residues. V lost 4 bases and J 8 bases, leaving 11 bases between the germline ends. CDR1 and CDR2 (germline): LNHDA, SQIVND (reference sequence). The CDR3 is CASSTGAGEAFF. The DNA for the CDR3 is TGTGCCAGTAGTACAGGTGCGGGGGAAGCTTTCTTT.

The CDR3 protein is CAWTREGGELFF. The CDR3 DNA follows: TGTGCCTGGACCAGGGAGGGCGGGGAGCTGTTTTTT. The genes are TRBV30 and TRBJ2-2; 7 bases match TRBD2. The germline CDR1 and CDR2 sequences are GTSNPN and SVGIG (reference sequence). The J segment lost 7 bases and the V segment lost 4 bases, leaving 3 bases of the junction unmatched. CDR3 size: 12 residues.

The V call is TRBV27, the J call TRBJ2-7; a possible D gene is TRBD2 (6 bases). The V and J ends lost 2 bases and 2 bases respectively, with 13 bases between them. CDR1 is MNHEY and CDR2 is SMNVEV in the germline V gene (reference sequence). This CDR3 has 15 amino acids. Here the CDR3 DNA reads TGTGCCAGCAGTTTAGAATATGCGGGGCCCTACGAGCAGTACTTC. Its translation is CASSLEYAGPYEQYF.

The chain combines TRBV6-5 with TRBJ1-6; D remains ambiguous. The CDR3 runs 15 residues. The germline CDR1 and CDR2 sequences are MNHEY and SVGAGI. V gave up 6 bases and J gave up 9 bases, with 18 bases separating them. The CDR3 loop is CASRSEGQRSSPLHF. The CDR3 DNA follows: TGTGCCAGCAGGAGTGAGGGCCAAAGGAGTTCACCCCTCCACTTT.

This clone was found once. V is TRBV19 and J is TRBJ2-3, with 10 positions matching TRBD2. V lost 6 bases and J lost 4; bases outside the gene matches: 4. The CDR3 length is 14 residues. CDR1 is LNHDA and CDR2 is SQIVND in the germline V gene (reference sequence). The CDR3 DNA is TGTGCCAGTAGGAAACTAGCGGGGTCAGATACGCAGTATTTT. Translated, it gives CASRKLAGSDTQYF.

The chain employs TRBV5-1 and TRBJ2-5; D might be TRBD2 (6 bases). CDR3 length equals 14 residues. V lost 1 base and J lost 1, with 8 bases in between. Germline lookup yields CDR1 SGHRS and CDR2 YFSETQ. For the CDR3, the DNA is TGCGCCAGCAGCTTGTTAGCGGTCCAAGAGACCCAGTACTTC. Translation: CASSLLAVQETQYF.

CDR3 in DNA: TGTGCCAGCAGCGGAGAACGACAGGGAGTGGGCTACGAGCAGTACTTC. Protein product: CASSGERQGVGYEQYF. V is TRBV9 and J is TRBJ2-7; 7 bases are a match to TRBD1. V gave up 3 bases and J gave up 3 bases; unmatched junction bases: 12. Germline values: CDR1 SGDLS, CDR2 YYNGEE. CDR3 length: 16 residues.

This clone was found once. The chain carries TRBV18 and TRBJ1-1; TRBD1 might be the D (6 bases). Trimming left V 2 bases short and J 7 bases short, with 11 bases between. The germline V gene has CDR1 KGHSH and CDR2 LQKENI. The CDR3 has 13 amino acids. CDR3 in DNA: TGTGCCAGCTCACCAGGGGGCCAGGGTGAAGCTTTCTTT. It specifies CASSPGGQGEAFF. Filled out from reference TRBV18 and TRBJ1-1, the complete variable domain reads NAGVMQNPRHLVRRRGQEARLRCSPMKGHSHVYWYRQLPEEGLKFMVYLQKENIIDESGMPKERFSAEFPKEGPSILRIQQVVRGDSAAYFCASSPGGQGEAFFGQGTRLTVV.

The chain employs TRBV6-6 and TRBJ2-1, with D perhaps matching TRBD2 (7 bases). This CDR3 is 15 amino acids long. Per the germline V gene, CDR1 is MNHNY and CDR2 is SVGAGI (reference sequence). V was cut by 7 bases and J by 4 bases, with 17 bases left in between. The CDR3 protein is CASMGASGQYNEQFF. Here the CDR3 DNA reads TGTGCCAGCATGGGGGCTAGCGGACAGTACAATGAGCAGTTCTTC.

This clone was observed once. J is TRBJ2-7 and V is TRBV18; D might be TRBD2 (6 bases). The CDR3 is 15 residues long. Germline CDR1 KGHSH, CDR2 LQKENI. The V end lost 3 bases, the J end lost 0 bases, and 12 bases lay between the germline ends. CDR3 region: CASSPVAGSSYEQYF. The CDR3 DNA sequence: TGTGCCAGCTCACCGGTGGCGGGAAGCTCCTACGAGCAGTACTTC.

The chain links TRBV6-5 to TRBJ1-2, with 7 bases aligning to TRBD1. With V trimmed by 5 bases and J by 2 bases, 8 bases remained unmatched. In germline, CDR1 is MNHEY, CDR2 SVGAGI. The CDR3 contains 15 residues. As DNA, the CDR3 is TGTGCCAGCAGTACCAGACAGGGACGGAACTATGGCTACACCTTC. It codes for CASSTRQGRNYGYTF.

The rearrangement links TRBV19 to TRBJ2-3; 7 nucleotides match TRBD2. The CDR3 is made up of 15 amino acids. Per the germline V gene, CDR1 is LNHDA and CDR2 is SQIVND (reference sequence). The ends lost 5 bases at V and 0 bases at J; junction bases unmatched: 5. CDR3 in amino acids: CASSPSGGSTDTQYF. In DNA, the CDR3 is TGTGCCAGTAGTCCTAGCGGAGGGAGCACAGATACGCAGTATTTT. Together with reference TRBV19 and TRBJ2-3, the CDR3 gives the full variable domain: DGGITQSPKYLFRKEGQNVTLSCEQNLNHDAMYWYRQDPGQGLRLIYYSQIVNDFQKGDIAEGYSVSREKKESFPLTVTSAQKNPTAFYLCASSPSGGSTDTQYFGPGTRLTVL.

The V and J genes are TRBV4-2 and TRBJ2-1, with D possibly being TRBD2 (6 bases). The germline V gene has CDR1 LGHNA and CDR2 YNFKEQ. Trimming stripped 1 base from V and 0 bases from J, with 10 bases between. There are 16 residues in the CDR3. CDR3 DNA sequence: TGTGCCAGCAGCCAAGCTTACGGGAGCTCCTACAATGAGCAGTTCTTC. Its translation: CASSQAYGSSYNEQFF.

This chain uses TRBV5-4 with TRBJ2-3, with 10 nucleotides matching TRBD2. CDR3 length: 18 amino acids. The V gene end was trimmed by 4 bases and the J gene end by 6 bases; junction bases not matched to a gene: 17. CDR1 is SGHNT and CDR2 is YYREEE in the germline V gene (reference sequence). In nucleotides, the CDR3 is TGTGCCAGCAGCGGAAGAGAGGGTAGCGGGAGGCGGCAGGATACGCAGTATTTT. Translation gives CASSGREGSGRRQDTQYF. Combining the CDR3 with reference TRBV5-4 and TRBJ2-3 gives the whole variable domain ETGVTQSPTHLIKTRGQQVTLRCSSQSGHNTVSWYQQALGQGPQFIFQYYREEENGRGNFPPRFSGLQFPNYSSELNVNALELDDSALYLCASSGREGSGRRQDTQYFGPGTRLTVL.

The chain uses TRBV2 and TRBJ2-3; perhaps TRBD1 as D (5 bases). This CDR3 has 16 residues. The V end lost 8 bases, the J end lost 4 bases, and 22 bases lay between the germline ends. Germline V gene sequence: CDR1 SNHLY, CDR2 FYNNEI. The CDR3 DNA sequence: TGTGCCAGCCGCCCGGTGTCAGGGCTAGTGGCAGATACGCAGTATTTT. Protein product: CASRPVSGLVADTQYF.

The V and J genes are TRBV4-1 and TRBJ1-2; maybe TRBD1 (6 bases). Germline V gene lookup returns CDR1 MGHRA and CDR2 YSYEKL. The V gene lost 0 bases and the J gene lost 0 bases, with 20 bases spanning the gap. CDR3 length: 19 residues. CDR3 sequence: CASSQDYRDIVPPNYGYTF. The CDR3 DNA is TGCGCCAGCAGCCAAGATTATAGGGACATCGTCCCCCCTAACTATGGCTACACCTTC.